These 3 T cell receptor beta chains were all obtained from the same sample, sequenced in a study of blood T cell repertoires in COVID-19. Profiled with immunoSEQ multiplex PCR; TCRdb holds only in-frame clones, not every one. The repertoire includes some 240,000 clones, about 78% of them detected once, and around 7.3% sits in the top ten. The sample taken for sequencing was peripheral blood. Receptors originate from a woman in her 70s with acute or convalescent COVID-19.

This clone was detected once. The rearrangement links TRBV5-1 to TRBJ2-3; a weak D match, TRBD2 (7 bases). CDR3 length equals 12 residues. Germline CDR1 and CDR2: SGHRS and YFSETQ. The ends were cut back, 7 bases at V and 3 bases at J, with 9 bases in the middle. The CDR3 loop reads CASGRGTDTQYF. DNA for the CDR3: TGCGCCAGCGGGAGGGGGACAGATACGCAGTATTTT.

The genes are TRBV19 and TRBJ1-1; 7 bases align to TRBD1. CDR3 size: 14 residues. In germline, CDR1 is LNHDA, CDR2 SQIVND (reference sequence). Trimming removed 8 bases from V and 5 bases from J; junction bases left unmatched: 11. The CDR3 reads CASGAQGRETEAFF. The CDR3 coding sequence is TGTGCCAGTGGGGCACAGGGGCGCGAGACTGAAGCTTTCTTT.

The chain links TRBV3-1 (or the pseudogene TRBV3-2) to TRBJ2-1, with D possibly being TRBD1 (5 bases). In germline, CDR1 is LGHDT, CDR2 YNNKEL (reference sequence). V was shortened by 4 bases and J by 9 bases, with 13 bases between the two germline ends. This CDR3 spans 13 amino acids. The CDR3 DNA reads TGTGCCAGCAGCCCCAGAGTTACAGGTGAGCAGTTCTTC. Translating it yields CASSPRVTGEQFF.